The clone carrying this T cell receptor beta chain was seen many times. As yet, its antigen is unknown. CDR3 length: 16 amino acids. Germline-derived CDR1 and CDR2 are SGHRS and YFSETQ. Trimming removed 0 bases at V and 2 bases at J, with 13 bases between. In TCRdb, the 5' RACE reads were re-called with MiXCR into one record per CDR3 protein. The data contain about 240,000 distinct CDR3 sequences, 7.5% of them seen just once; the ten biggest clones take up under 7%. This sample is part of a study of identical twins. Study results and limitations: It was cross-sectional statistical analysis, not following the same donors, that the conclusions relied on. Model-predicted out-of-frame TCR alpha sharing fell below observed values in monozygotic twins.

Separately, the same data were catalogued under a study of yellow fever vaccine responses in identical twins.

This chain links TRBV5-1 with TRBJ2-3, with unresolved D. The sequencing sample was made of CD8+ T cells sorted from blood. The receptor's source is a woman aged 18-29 years in good health. CDR3 sequence (DNA): TGCGCCAGCAGCTTGGCCTACCCGAGCAACACAGATACGCAGTATTTT. As protein: CASSLAYPSNTDTQYF.